This T cell receptor (beta chain) is drawn from a study of cytomegalovirus exposure and HLA in healthy donors. Overall study findings and caveats: Earlier results showed most TCR beta V segments being productive about 87% or about 30% of the time. Certain sequence variants were highly shared and formed a cluster, and this cluster was likely a sequencing artifact.

About this clone itself: Its antigen remains unknown.

Amplification used 60 Vbeta primers and 13 Jbeta primers. Authors' methods: Unique TCR beta chains numbered around 80 million in a later analysis, with approximately 10 million shared. Sequencing was performed with immunoSEQ multiplex PCR; in TCRdb, only in-frame clones are kept and a portion is missing. The V and J calls and clone size were taken over from that table, and D and trimming were inferred from the DNA. Of approximately 75,000 clones listed, 50% to 80% are singletons. Sequenced: PBMCs. The receptor was derived from a man between 35 and 55 years old in good health and CMV-seropositive.

CDR3 bases: TGTGCCAGCAGCGTAGATGAGGGGGGGGAGCAGTACTTC. It yields the protein CASSVDEGGEQYF. The V gene is TRBV9, the J gene TRBJ2-7; D may be TRBD2 (7 bases). V lost 0 bases, J lost 7 bases, and 11 bases lay in between. The CDR3 has 13 amino acids. CDR1 SGDLS and CDR2 YYNGEE come from the germline V gene. The full variable domain, in which reference TRBV9 and TRBJ2-7 provide the parts outside the CDR3, is DSGVTQTPKHLITATGQRVTLRCSPRSGDLSVYWYQQSLDQGLQFLIQYYNGEERAKGNILERFSAQQFPDLHSELNLSSLELGDSALYFCASSVDEGGEQYFGPGTRLTVT.